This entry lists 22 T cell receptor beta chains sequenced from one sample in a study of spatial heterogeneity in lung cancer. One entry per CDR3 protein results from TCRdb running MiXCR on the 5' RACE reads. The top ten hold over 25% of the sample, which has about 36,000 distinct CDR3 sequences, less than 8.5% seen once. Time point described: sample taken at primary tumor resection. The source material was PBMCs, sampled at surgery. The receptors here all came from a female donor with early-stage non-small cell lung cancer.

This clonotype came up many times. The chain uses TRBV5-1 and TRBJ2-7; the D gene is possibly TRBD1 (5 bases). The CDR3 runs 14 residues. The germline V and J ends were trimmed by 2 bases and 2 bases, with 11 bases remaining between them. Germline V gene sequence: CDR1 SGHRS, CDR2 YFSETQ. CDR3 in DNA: TGCGCCAGCAGCTTCTTGACAGCAACCTACGAGCAGTACTTC. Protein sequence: CASSFLTATYEQYF.

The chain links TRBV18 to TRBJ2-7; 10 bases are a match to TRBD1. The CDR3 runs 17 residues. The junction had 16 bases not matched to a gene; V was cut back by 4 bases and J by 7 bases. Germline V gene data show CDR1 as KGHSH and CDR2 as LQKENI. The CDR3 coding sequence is TGTGCCAGCTCACAACGTTCTCTGGGACAGGGGAATCGGGAGCAGTACTTC. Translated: CASSQRSLGQGNREQYF.

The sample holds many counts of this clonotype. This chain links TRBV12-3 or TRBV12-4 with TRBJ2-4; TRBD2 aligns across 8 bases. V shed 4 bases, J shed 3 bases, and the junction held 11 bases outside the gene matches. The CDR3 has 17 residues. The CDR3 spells CASSSKAGVTSKNIQYF. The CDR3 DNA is TGTGCCAGCAGTTCGAAAGCGGGAGTGACGAGCAAAAACATTCAGTACTTC.

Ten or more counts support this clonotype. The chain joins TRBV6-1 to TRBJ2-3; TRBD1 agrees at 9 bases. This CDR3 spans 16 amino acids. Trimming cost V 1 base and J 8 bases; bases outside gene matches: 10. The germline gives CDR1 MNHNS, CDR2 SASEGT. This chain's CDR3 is CASSEGGQGMSVTQYF. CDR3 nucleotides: TGTGCCAGCAGTGAAGGGGGACAGGGTATGTCAGTTACGCAGTATTTT.

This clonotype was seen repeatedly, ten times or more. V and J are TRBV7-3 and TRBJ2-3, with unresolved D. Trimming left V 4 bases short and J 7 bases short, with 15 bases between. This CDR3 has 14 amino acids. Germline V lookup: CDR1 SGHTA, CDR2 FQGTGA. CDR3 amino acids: CASSSSAASHTQYF. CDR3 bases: TGTGCCAGCAGCTCCTCGGCGGCGAGTCATACGCAGTATTTT.

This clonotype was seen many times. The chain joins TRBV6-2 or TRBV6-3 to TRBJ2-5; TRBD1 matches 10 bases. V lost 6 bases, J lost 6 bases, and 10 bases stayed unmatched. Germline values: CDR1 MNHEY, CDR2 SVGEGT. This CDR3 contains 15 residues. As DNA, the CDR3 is TGTGCCAGCAGCCCACCCGGGACAGGGGAACAGACCCAGTACTTC. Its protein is CASSPPGTGEQTQYF.

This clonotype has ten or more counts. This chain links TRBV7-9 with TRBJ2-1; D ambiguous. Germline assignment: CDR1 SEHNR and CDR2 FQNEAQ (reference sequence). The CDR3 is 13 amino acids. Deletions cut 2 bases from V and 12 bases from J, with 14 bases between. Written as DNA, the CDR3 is TGTGCCAGCAGCTTACCCGGACCGTCTGGGCAGTTCTTC. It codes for CASSLPGPSGQFF. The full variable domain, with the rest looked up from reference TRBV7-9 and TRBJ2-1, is DTGVSQNPRHKITKRGQNVTFRCDPISEHNRLYWYRQTLGQGPEFLTYFQNEAQLEKSRLLSDRFSAERPKGSFSTLEIQRTEQGDSAMYLCASSLPGPSGQFFGPGTRLTVL.

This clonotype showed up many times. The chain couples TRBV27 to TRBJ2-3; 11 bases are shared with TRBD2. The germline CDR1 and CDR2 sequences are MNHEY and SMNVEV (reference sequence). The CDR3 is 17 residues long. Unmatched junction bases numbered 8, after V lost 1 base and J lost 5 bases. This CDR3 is CASSLWLAGGPIDTQYF. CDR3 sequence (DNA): TGTGCCAGCAGTTTATGGCTAGCGGGGGGCCCTATAGATACGCAGTATTTT.

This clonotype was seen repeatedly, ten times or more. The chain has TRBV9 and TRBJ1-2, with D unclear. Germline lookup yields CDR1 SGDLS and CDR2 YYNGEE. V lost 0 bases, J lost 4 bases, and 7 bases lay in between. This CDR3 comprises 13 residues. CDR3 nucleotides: TGTGCCAGCAGCGTAGAGGATGGCTATGGCTACACCTTC. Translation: CASSVEDGYGYTF.

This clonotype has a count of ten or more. For the CDR3, the DNA is TGTGCCGAAAAAGGGGTGAACACTGAAGCTTTCTTT. Translation: CAEKGVNTEAFF. This chain links TRBV2 with TRBJ1-1; tentatively, D is TRBD1 (5 bases). This CDR3 contains 12 residues. Trimming took 11 bases from V and 0 from J, leaving 10 bases between them. Germline V lookup: CDR1 SNHLY, CDR2 FYNNEI.

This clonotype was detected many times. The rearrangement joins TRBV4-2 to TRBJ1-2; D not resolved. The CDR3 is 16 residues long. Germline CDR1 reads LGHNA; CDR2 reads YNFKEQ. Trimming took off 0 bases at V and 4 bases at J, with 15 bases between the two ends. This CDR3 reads CASSQDFQIGSYGYTF. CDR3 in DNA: TGTGCCAGCAGCCAAGATTTCCAGATAGGGAGCTATGGCTACACCTTC.

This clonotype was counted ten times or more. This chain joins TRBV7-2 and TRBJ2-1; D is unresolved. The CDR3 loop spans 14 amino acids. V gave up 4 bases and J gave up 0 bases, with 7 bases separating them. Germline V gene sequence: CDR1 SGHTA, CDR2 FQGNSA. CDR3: CASSSEFSYNEQFF. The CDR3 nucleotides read TGTGCCAGCAGCTCGGAATTCTCCTACAATGAGCAGTTCTTC. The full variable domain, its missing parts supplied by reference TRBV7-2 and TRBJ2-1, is GAGVSQSPSNKVTEKGKDVELRCDPISGHTALYWYRQSLGQGLEFLIYFQGNSAPDKSGLPSDRFSAERTGGSVSTLTIQRTQQEDSAVYLCASSSEFSYNEQFFGPGTRLTVL.

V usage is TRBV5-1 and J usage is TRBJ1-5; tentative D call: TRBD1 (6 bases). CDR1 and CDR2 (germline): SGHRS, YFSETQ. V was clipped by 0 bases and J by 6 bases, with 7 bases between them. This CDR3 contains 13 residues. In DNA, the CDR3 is TGCGCCAGCAGCTTGGAAGGGGGTCAGCCCCAGCATTTT. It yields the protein CASSLEGGQPQHF. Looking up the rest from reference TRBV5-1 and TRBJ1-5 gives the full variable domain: KAGVTQTPRYLIKTRGQQVTLSCSPISGHRSVSWYQQTPGQGLQFLFEYFSETQRNKGNFPGRFSGRQFSNSRSEMNVSTLELGDSALYLCASSLEGGQPQHFGDGTRLSIL.

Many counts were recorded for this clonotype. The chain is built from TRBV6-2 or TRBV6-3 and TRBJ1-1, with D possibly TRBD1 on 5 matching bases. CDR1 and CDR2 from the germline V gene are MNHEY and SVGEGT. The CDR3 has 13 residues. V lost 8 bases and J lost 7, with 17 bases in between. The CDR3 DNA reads TGTGCCAGCCAAGCAGGGAATGTCGGTGAAGCTTTCTTT. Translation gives CASQAGNVGEAFF.

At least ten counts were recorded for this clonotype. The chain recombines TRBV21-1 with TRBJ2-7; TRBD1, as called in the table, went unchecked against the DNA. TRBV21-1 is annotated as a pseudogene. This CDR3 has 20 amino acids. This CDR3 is CASRPTNAGVRPRSSYEQYF. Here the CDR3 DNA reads TGTGCCAGCCGGCCTACGAACGCGGGGGTCAGGCCTAGGAGCTCCTACGAGCAGTACTTC.

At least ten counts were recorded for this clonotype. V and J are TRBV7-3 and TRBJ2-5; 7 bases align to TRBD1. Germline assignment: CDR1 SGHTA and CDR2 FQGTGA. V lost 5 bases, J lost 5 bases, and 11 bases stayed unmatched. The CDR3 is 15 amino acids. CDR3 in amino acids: CASSPQGQAAETQYF. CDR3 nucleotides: TGTGCCAGCAGCCCCCAAGGACAGGCGGCGGAGACCCAGTACTTC.

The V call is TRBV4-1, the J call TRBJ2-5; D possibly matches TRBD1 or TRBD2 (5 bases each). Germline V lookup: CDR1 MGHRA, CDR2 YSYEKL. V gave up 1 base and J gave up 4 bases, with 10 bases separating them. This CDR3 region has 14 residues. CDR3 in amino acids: CASSQAGAIETQYF. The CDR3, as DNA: TGCGCCAGCAGCCAAGCCGGGGCCATAGAGACCCAGTACTTC.

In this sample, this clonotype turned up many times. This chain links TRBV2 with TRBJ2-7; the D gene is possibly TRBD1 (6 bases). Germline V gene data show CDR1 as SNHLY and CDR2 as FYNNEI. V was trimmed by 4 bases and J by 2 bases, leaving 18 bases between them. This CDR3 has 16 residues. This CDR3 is CASSAEATGITYEQYF. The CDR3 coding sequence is TGTGCCAGCAGTGCAGAGGCCACAGGGATAACCTACGAGCAGTACTTC.

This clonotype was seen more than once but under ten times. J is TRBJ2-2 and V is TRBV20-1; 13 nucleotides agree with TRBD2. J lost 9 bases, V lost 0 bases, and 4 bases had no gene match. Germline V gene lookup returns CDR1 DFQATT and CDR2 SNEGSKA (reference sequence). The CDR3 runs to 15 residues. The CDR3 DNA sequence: TGCAGTGCTAGAGAGGGGACTAGCGGGACTAGGGAGCTGTTTTTT. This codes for CSAREGTSGTRELFF.

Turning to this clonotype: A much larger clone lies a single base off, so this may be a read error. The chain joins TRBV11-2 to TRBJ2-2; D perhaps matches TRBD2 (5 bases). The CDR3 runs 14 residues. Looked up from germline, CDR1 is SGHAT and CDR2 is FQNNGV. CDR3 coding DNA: TGTGCCAGCAGCCGTTGGACTTCGTCCGGGGTGCTGTTTTTT. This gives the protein CASSRWTSSGVLFF.

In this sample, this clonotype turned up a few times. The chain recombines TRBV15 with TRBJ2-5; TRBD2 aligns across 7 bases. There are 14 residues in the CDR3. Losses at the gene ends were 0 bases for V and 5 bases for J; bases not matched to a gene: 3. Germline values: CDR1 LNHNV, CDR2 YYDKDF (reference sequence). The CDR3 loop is CATSRDMGGETQYF. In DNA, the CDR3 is TGTGCCACCAGCAGAGATATGGGGGGGGAGACCCAGTACTTC.

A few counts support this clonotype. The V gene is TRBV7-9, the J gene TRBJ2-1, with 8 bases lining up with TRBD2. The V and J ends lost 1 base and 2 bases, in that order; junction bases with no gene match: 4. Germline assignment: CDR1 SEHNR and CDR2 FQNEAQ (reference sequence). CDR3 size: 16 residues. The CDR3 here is CASSLVGRGAYNEQFF. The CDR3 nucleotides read TGTGCCAGCAGCTTAGTCGGGCGGGGGGCCTACAATGAGCAGTTCTTC.